The 30 T cell receptor beta chains below were found in one sample sequenced in a study of cytomegalovirus exposure and HLA in healthy donors. Measured with immunoSEQ multiplex PCR; TCRdb has only the in-frame clones, and not every one. The sample has 300,000 to 450,000 clones, approximately 90% seen once. Sequenced input: PBMCs. The source is a woman aged 18-30 years in good health and CMV-seronegative.

J is TRBJ2-7 and V is TRBV29-1, with TRBD1 identical over 7 bases. Germline values: CDR1 SQVTM, CDR2 ANQGSEA. The CDR3 length is 13 residues. V dropped 7 bases and J dropped 7; count of bases not matched to a gene: 13. The CDR3 sequence is CSASQTGSGEQYF. The DNA for the CDR3 is TGCAGCGCATCGCAGACAGGGTCGGGGGAGCAGTACTTC.

CDR3 in DNA: TGTGCCAGCAGTGAAAACAGAAACACTGAAGCTTTCTTT. It specifies CASSENRNTEAFF. The chain links TRBV6-4 to TRBJ1-1; the D is unclear. This CDR3 contains 13 residues. The germline V gene encodes CDR1 MRHNA and CDR2 SNTAGT. V dropped 3 bases and J dropped 2 bases, with 7 bases sitting between them.

The V gene is TRBV6-5, the J gene TRBJ1-2, with D maybe TRBD1 (5 bases). CDR1 is MNHEY, CDR2 SVGAGI, per germline. V shed 4 bases and J shed 4 bases, with 13 bases lying between them. This CDR3 has 14 amino acids. The CDR3 protein is CASSSPRAGYGYTF. The CDR3 DNA reads TGTGCCAGCAGTTCGCCCAGGGCCGGCTATGGCTACACCTTC.

The chain links TRBV6-4 to TRBJ2-5; D is uncertain. From germline, CDR1 is MRHNA and CDR2 SNTAGT. This CDR3 spans 11 amino acids. V was cut by 3 bases and J by 4 bases, with 3 bases left in between. The CDR3, as DNA: TGTGCCAGCAGTGATAGAGAGACCCAGTACTTC. It encodes CASSDRETQYF.

The chain joins TRBV7-6 to TRBJ2-1, with 7 bases lining up with TRBD2. The germline V gene encodes CDR1 SGHVS and CDR2 FNYEAQ. Germline trimming cut 5 bases from V and 9 bases from J; bases unmatched to any gene: 16. The CDR3 has 16 amino acids. The CDR3 region is CASSLLGGQGGGEQFF. CDR3 in DNA: TGTGCCAGCAGCCTCCTCGGCGGGCAGGGCGGGGGTGAGCAGTTCTTC.

The chain links TRBV6-1 to TRBJ1-2; D not certain. In germline, CDR1 is MNHNS, CDR2 SASEGT. This CDR3 has 14 amino acids. Trimming cost V 5 bases and J 5 bases, with 15 bases left between them. CDR3 DNA sequence: TGTGCCAGCAGTCAGCGGTCGAGCCGGTATGGCTACACCTTC. This codes for CASSQRSSRYGYTF.

The chain employs TRBV2 and TRBJ1-1; the D is unclear. V lost 8 bases, J lost 7 bases, and 14 bases lay in between. Per germline, CDR1 SNHLY and CDR2 FYNNEI. The CDR3 runs to 12 residues. The CDR3 DNA sequence: TGTGCCAGCCCTCCGGAGGGTGATGAAGCTTTCTTT. This sequence encodes CASPPEGDEAFF.

This chain connects TRBV7-2 to TRBJ1-3; weak D call: TRBD1 (6 bases). This CDR3 spans 16 amino acids. CDR1 and CDR2 (germline): SGHTA, FQGNSA. V was trimmed by 1 base and J by 0 bases, leaving 10 bases between them. The CDR3 nucleotides read TGTGCCAGCAGCTTAGTTGGGACAAACTCTGGAAACACCATATATTTT. Translation: CASSLVGTNSGNTIYF.

V and J are TRBV19 and TRBJ1-1, with D hard to call. This CDR3 comprises 15 residues. Per germline, CDR1 LNHDA and CDR2 SQIVND (reference sequence). V was clipped by 7 bases and J by 3 bases, with 18 bases between them. The CDR3 is CASTLAGPWDTEAFF. DNA for the CDR3: TGTGCCAGTACCTTGGCAGGCCCGTGGGACACTGAAGCTTTCTTT.

V gene TRBV5-6 combines with J gene TRBJ1-1, with D tentatively TRBD1 (6 bases). CDR3 length: 14 amino acids. Deletions cut 1 base from V and 2 bases from J, with 9 bases between. CDR1 and CDR2 from the germline V gene are SGHDT and YYEEEE. This chain's CDR3 is CASSLRTANTEAFF. CDR3 DNA: TGTGCCAGCAGCTTGAGGACAGCTAACACTGAAGCTTTCTTT. Filled out from reference TRBV5-6 and TRBJ1-1, the complete variable domain reads DAGVTQSPTHLIKTRGQQVTLRCSPKSGHDTVSWYQQALGQGPQFIFQYYEEEERQRGNFPDRFSGHQFPNYSSELNVNALLLGDSALYLCASSLRTANTEAFFGQGTRLTVV.

This chain joins TRBV19 and TRBJ2-6; TRBD1 matches 7 bases. Germline values: CDR1 LNHDA, CDR2 SQIVND (reference sequence). J was trimmed by 1 base and V by 1 base; bases with no gene match: 1. This CDR3 comprises 16 residues. Here the CDR3 DNA reads TGTGCCAGTAGTATAGGGACAGGATCTGGGGCCAACGTCCTGACTTTC. It specifies CASSIGTGSGANVLTF.

This clone was found a few times. Its ends do not fully match the called genes, so a read error is possible. The J gene is TRBJ1-1, the V gene TRBV5-1; D call uncertain. The CDR3 totals 13 residues. Germline values: CDR1 SGHRS, CDR2 YFSETQ. The CDR3 DNA is TGCGCCAGCAGCTTCCCTCAAAACAATGAAGCTTTCTTT. Residues: CASSFPQNNEAFF.

The gene calls are TRBV6-4 and TRBJ2-7; possible D gene TRBD2, 5 bases. Germline V gene data show CDR1 as MRHNA and CDR2 as SNTAGT. The ends were cut back, 4 bases at V and 2 bases at J, with 12 bases in the middle. The CDR3 has 14 residues. CDR3 sequence reads: CASSALRAAYEQYF. As DNA, the CDR3 is TGTGCCAGCAGTGCGTTGCGGGCAGCCTACGAGCAGTACTTC.

This rearrangement joins TRBV5-4 to TRBJ2-7; TRBD2 matches at 8 bases. Germline CDR1 reads SGHNT; CDR2 reads YYREEE (reference sequence). The CDR3 loop spans 14 amino acids. J gave up 2 bases and V 5 bases, and 6 bases lay outside the gene matches. CDR3 sequence reads: CASSREGPAYEQYF. CDR3 DNA: TGTGCCAGCAGTCGGGAGGGGCCCGCCTACGAGCAGTACTTC.

The chain is built from TRBV29-1 and TRBJ2-7; 13 nucleotides align to TRBD2. Germline CDR1 is SQVTM and CDR2 is ANQGSEA. The CDR3 loop spans 16 amino acids. Trimming at V came to 1 base and at J to 5 bases, leaving 8 bases not matched to a gene. The CDR3 reads CSVEVLTSGRANEQYF. CDR3 coding DNA: TGCAGCGTTGAAGTCCTAACTAGCGGGAGGGCCAACGAGCAGTACTTC.

The rearrangement links TRBV9 to TRBJ2-3, with D tentatively TRBD1 (6 bases). Trimming left V 0 bases short and J 0 bases short, with 11 bases between. The CDR3 runs 16 residues. Germline V gene sequence: CDR1 SGDLS, CDR2 YYNGEE. The CDR3 DNA reads TGTGCCAGCAGCGTAGGACCGGGACACAGCACAGATACGCAGTATTTT. Residues: CASSVGPGHSTDTQYF.

V and J are TRBV30 and TRBJ2-3; D not certain. Germline V lookup: CDR1 GTSNPN, CDR2 SVGIG (reference sequence). The CDR3 spans 15 residues. Trimming removed 4 bases at V and 7 bases at J, with 21 bases between. CDR3 coding DNA: TGTGCCTGGACCCTATCTGGAGTCGTCATGAATACGCAGTATTTT. Protein: CAWTLSGVVMNTQYF.

The chain uses TRBV6-5 and TRBJ1-1; 8 nucleotides align to TRBD1. The CDR3 covers 13 residues. Germline-derived CDR1 and CDR2 are MNHEY and SVGAGI. The trim removed 6 bases at V and 4 bases at J, leaving 4 bases unmatched. CDR3 sequence (DNA): TGTGCCAGCAGACCCGACAGGGGCACTGAAGCTTTCTTT. This encodes CASRPDRGTEAFF.

The chain employs TRBV5-5 and TRBJ2-2; no firm D call. Germline values: CDR1 SGHKS, CDR2 YYEKEE (reference sequence). The CDR3 totals 15 residues. V was cut by 1 base and J by 6 bases, with 13 bases left in between. CDR3 coding DNA: TGTGCCAGCAGCTTGTCCCACACAGAGCCCGGGGAGCTGTTTTTT. Its translation is CASSLSHTEPGELFF.

The rearrangement joins TRBV5-1 to TRBJ1-1; 8 bases fit TRBD1. V lost 0 bases to trimming and J lost 2 bases; unmatched junction nucleotides: 3. CDR3 length equals 15 residues. In germline, CDR1 is SGHRS, CDR2 YFSETQ. The CDR3 bases are TGCGCCAGCAGCTTGGATGGACAGGGCAACACTGAAGCTTTCTTT. Residues: CASSLDGQGNTEAFF.

This clone was detected once. The chain combines TRBV7-9 with TRBJ2-3; 11 bases fit TRBD2. V dropped 10 bases and J dropped 2; count of bases not matched to a gene: 11. This CDR3 has 16 residues. Germline CDR1 and CDR2: SEHNR and FQNEAQ (reference sequence). CDR3 nucleotide sequence: TGTGCCATCTCGTTTAGCGGGAGGGACTACACAGATACGCAGTATTTT. Its translation is CAISFSGRDYTDTQYF.

This clone was picked up a small number of times. The chain carries TRBV11-2 and TRBJ2-7; D is undetermined. V shed 1 base and J shed 2 bases, with 6 bases lying between them. Germline V gene data show CDR1 as SGHAT and CDR2 as FQNNGV. The CDR3 extends over 13 amino acids. CDR3: CASSLAPAYEQYF. CDR3 nucleotide sequence: TGTGCCAGCAGCTTAGCGCCGGCCTACGAGCAGTACTTC.

The chain joins TRBV27 to TRBJ2-5; D might be TRBD2 (6 bases). The CDR3 has 15 amino acids. Germline CDR1 is MNHEY and CDR2 is SMNVEV (reference sequence). Trimming removed 5 bases at V and 4 bases at J, with 17 bases between. The CDR3 bases are TGTGCCAGCAGTCAGTACCCCCGGGGAGGAGAGACCCAGTACTTC. It yields the protein CASSQYPRGGETQYF.

The genes are TRBV28 and TRBJ1-5; a weak D match, TRBD1 (5 bases). This CDR3 contains 14 residues. Looked up from germline, CDR1 is MDHEN and CDR2 is SYDVKM. The germline V and J ends were trimmed by 2 bases and 7 bases, with 12 bases remaining between them. CDR3 sequence: CASSLTGVGQPQHF. The CDR3 DNA follows: TGTGCCAGCAGTTTAACGGGGGTCGGACAGCCCCAGCATTTT.

The chain uses TRBV28 and TRBJ2-7; perhaps TRBD2 as D (5 bases). Trimming removed 3 bases at V and 2 bases at J, with 20 bases between. The CDR3 covers 17 residues. Germline-derived CDR1 and CDR2 are MDHEN and SYDVKM. The CDR3 nucleotides are TGTGCCAGCAGTTTTGAGAGGGCCTCTGCCACCGCCTACGAGCAGTACTTC. It specifies CASSFERASATAYEQYF. The full variable domain, its missing parts supplied by reference TRBV28 and TRBJ2-7, is DVKVTQSSRYLVKRTGEKVFLECVQDMDHENMFWYRQDPGLGLRLIYFSYDVKMKEKGDIPEGYSVSREKKERFSLILESASTNQTSMYLCASSFERASATAYEQYFGPGTRLTVT.

V usage is TRBV6-5 and J usage is TRBJ2-7; perhaps TRBD2 as D (6 bases). This CDR3 is 13 amino acids long. V was pared by 2 bases and J by 3 bases, with 8 bases between. From germline, CDR1 is MNHEY and CDR2 SVGAGI. The CDR3, as DNA: TGTGCCAGCAGTTACGGGCGGGGCTACGAGCAGTACTTC. Its protein product is CASSYGRGYEQYF.

Note on this clone: Other DNA sequences of this sample code for an identical CDR3. V and J are TRBV28 and TRBJ2-5, with D unresolved. Germline V lookup: CDR1 MDHEN, CDR2 SYDVKM. This CDR3 region has 11 residues. Trimming removed 6 bases at V and 5 bases at J, with 7 bases between. CDR3 nucleotide sequence: TGTGCCAGCAGCCTTGGCGAGACCCAGTACTTC. Amino acid sequence: CASSLGETQYF.

The chain couples TRBV4-1 to TRBJ2-7; the match to TRBD1 covers 9 bases. The germline V gene encodes CDR1 MGHRA and CDR2 YSYEKL. This CDR3 contains 14 residues. Trimming removed 8 bases from V and 1 base from J; junction bases left unmatched: 6. The CDR3 nucleotides are TGCGCCAGCCGGGACAGGGATTTTTCCTACGAGCAGTACTTC. Amino acids: CASRDRDFSYEQYF.

This clone was seen more than once but under ten times. The rearrangement uses TRBV30 and TRBJ1-2; TRBD1 matches at 7 bases. V was clipped by 2 bases and J by 8 bases; unmatched bases: 8. This CDR3 has 13 residues. CDR1 and CDR2 (germline): GTSNPN, SVGIG (reference sequence). The CDR3 sequence is CAWSSLSRGGYTF. The DNA of the CDR3 is TGTGCCTGGAGTTCCCTCTCCAGGGGGGGCTACACCTTC.

This clone was seen more than once but under ten times. The gene calls are TRBV19 and TRBJ1-5, with a tentative D call TRBD1 (5 bases). The V gene's germline CDR1 is LNHDA and CDR2 SQIVND (reference sequence). The length of the CDR3 is 13 residues. V was trimmed by 5 bases and J by 5 bases, leaving 10 bases between them. CDR3 residues: CASSLQGHQPQHF. CDR3 nucleotides: TGTGCCAGTAGTTTGCAGGGTCATCAGCCCCAGCATTTT.